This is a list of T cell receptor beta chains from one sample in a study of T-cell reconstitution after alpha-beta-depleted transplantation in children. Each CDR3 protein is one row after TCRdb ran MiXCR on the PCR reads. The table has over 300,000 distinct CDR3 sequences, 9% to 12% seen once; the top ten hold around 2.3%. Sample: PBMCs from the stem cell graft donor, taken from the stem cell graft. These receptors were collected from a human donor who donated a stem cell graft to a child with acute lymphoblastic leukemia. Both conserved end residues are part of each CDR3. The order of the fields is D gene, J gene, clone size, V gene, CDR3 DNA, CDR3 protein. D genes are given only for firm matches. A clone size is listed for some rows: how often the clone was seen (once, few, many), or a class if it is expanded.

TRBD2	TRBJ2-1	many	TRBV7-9	TGTGCCAGCAGCGATTCGGCTAGCGGGAGTGACGAGCAGTTCTTC	CASSDSASGSDEQFF
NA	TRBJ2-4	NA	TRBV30	TGTGCCTGGAGTATCGACCTAGCCAAAAACATTCAGTACTTC	CAWSIDLAKNIQYF
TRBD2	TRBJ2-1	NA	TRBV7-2	TGTGCCAGCAACCAAATAGCGGGTGAGCAGTTCTTC	CASNQIAGEQFF
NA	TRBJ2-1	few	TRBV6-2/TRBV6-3	TGTGCCAGCAGTTACTCGGGACCAATAACCGAGCAGTTCTTC	CASSYSGPITEQFF
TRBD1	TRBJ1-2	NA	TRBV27	TGTGCCAGCAGTTCAGCCGGGACAGCCTATGGCTACACCTTC	CASSSAGTAYGYTF
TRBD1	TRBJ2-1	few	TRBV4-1	TGCGCCAGCAGCGCACCGACAGGGGATGAGCAGTTCTTC	CASSAPTGDEQFF
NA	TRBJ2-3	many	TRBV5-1	TGCGCCAGCAGCTTGGGACAGGCAATCACAGATACGCAGTATTTT	CASSLGQAITDTQYF
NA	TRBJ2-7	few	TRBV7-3	TGTGCCAGCAGCTTAAATGGGGCTTCTGGCGAGCAGTACTTC	CASSLNGASGEQYF
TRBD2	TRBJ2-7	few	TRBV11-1	TGTGCCAGCAGCGCCCCCCCGGGACTAGCGGGAGGGCCGGTGCCCTACGAGCAGTACTTC	CASSAPPGLAGGPVPYEQYF
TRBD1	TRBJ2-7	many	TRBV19	TGTGCCAGTAGTGCATCGTCAGGGGGCGGAGGCGAGCAGTACTTC	CASSASSGGGGEQYF
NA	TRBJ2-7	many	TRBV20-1	TGCAGTGCTAGAGAGCCAGACAAAACCTACGAGCAGTACTTC	CSAREPDKTYEQYF
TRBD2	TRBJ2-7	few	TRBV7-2	TGTGCCAGCAGCTTCGGGACTAGCGGGAGCCTCTACGAGCAGTACTTC	CASSFGTSGSLYEQYF
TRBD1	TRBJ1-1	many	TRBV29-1	TGCAGCGTTGAAGGCGTGGAGGGGGCAGGGGACACTGAAGCTTTCTTT	CSVEGVEGAGDTEAFF
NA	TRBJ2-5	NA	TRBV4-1	TGCGCCAGCAGCCCACATGAGGAGACCCAGTACTTC	CASSPHEETQYF
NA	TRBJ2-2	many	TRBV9	TGTGCCAGCAGCGTAAACGGGAACACCGGGGAGCTGTTTTTT	CASSVNGNTGELFF
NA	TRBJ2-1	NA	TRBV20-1	TGCAGTGCCGGGACCCTTCTTTCCCACAATGAGCAGTTCTTC	CSAGTLLSHNEQFF
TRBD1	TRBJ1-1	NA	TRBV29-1	TGCAGCGCCCGAACAGGGGGTTACAACACTGAAGCTTTCTTT	CSARTGGYNTEAFF
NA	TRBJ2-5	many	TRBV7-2	TGTGCCAGCAGCTCCCCGGATGAATGGGAGACCCAGTACTTC	CASSSPDEWETQYF
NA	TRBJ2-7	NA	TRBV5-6	TGTGCCAGCAGCTATGGGAAGATGCTCCCCTACGAGCAGTACTTC	CASSYGKMLPYEQYF
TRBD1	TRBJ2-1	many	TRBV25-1	TGTGCCAGCAGTGCGACAGGGAATTCCGCCTACAATGAGCAGTTCTTC	CASSATGNSAYNEQFF